The clone carrying this T cell receptor (beta chain) was recorded many times. The sample originates from a study of response to subunit inactivated influenza vaccine. Each CDR3 protein is one row after TCRdb ran MiXCR on the RT-PCR reads. The sample holds about 520,000 distinct CDR3 sequences, roughly 7.9% seen once. Trimming cost V 8 bases and J 1 base, with 14 bases left between them. The CDR3 spans 14 residues. The germline V gene has CDR1 ENHRY and CDR2 SYGVKD. This clonotype originated in a man between 45 and 75 years old who received an inactivated influenza vaccine. Sequenced material: PBMCs from blood, taken less than 25 months after vaccination. The gene calls are TRBV10-3 and TRBJ1-1; D unclear. CDR3: CAIGDRDSNTEAFF. CDR3 sequence (DNA): TGTGCCATCGGCGATAGGGATTCGAACACTGAAGCTTTCTTT.